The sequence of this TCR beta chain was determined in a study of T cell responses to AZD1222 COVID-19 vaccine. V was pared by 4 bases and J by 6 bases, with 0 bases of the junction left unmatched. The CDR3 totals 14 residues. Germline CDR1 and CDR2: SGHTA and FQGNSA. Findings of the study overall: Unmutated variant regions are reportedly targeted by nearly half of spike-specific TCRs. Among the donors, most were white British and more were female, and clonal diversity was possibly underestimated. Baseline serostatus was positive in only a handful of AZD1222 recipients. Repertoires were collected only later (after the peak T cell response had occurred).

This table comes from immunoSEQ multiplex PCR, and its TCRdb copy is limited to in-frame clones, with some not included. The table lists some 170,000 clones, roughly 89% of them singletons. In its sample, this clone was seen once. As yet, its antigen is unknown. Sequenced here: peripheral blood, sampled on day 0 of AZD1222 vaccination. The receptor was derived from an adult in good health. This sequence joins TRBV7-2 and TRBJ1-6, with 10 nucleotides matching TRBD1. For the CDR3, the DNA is TGTGCCAGCAGCTGGACAGGGGGTAATTCACCCCTCCACTTT. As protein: CASSWTGGNSPLHF.